This T cell receptor beta chain was recovered during a study of sequential checkpoint blockade in melanoma. Treatment: randomized to nivolumab then ipilimumab (arm A) or the reverse (arm B). Data came from immunoSEQ multiplex PCR; TCRdb stores just in-frame clones and leaves some out. The data contain 1,500 to 2,000 clones, 20% to 25% of them seen just once; the ten biggest clones take up 9.5% to 15%. The CDR3 is made up of 13 amino acids. V was trimmed by 6 bases and J by 4 bases, leaving 7 bases between them. CDR1 is MGHDK and CDR2 is SYGVNS in the germline V gene. The sequencing here drew on tumor tissue (inferred from file names), taken from a patient given nivolumab and ipilimumab in sequence. The clonotype comes from a human donor with melanoma. This rearrangement joins TRBV25-1 to TRBJ1-6, with D perhaps TRBD1 (5 bases). CDR3 region: CASRGEYNSPLHF. The CDR3 region has the DNA TGTGCCAGCAGGGGGGAATATAATTCACCCCTCCACTTT.